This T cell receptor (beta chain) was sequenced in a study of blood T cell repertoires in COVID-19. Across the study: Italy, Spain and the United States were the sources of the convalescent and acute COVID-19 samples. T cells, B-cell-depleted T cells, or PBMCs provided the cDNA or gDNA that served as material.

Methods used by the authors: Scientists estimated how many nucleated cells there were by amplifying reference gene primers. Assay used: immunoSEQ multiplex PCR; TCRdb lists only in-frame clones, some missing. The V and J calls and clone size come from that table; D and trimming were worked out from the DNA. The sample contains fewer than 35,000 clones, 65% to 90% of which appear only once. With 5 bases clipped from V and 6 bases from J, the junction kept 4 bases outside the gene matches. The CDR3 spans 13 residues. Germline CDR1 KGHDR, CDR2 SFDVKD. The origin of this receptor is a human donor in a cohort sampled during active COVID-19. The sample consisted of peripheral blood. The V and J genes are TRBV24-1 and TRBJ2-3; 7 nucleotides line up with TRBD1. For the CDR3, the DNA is TGTGCCACCAGTGCCAGGGGGTGGGATACGCAGTATTTT. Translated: CATSARGWDTQYF.